The sequence of this TCR beta chain was determined in a study of blood T cell repertoires in COVID-19. Study as a whole: The origin of the acute and convalescent COVID-19 samples was the United States, Italy and Spain. PBMCs, B-cell-depleted T cells, or T cells provided the cDNA or gDNA that made up the material.

Trimming removed 5 bases at V and 7 bases at J, with 8 bases between. The CDR3 extends over 10 amino acids. The germline CDR1 and CDR2 sequences are SQVTM and ANQGSEA. Original analysis: The assay estimated nucleated cells by amplifying reference gene primers. Sequencing was performed with immunoSEQ multiplex PCR; in TCRdb, only in-frame clones are kept and a portion is missing. The V and J calls and clone size were taken over from that table, and D and trimming were inferred from the DNA. This sample has some 150,000 clones, with over 80% found just once. The V and J genes are TRBV29-1 and TRBJ1-1; D call uncertain. The TCR originated in a man between 50 and 59 years old who had recovered from COVID-19. The sequenced sample was peripheral blood. The CDR3 protein is CSVQDIEAFF. DNA for the CDR3: TGCAGCGTTCAGGATATTGAAGCTTTCTTT.